This entry features one TCR beta chain sequence. Vbeta (60) and Jbeta (13) primers were used in the PCR. The protocol was immunoSEQ multiplex PCR, while the TCRdb copy is restricted to in-frame clones and leaves out a portion. This repertoire shows approximately 150,000 clones, roughly 79% found once; its top ten account for less than 2%. The source of the sample is a study of cytomegalovirus exposure and HLA in healthy donors. The source is a woman aged 25 to 39 in good health and CMV-seronegative. The sequenced sample was PBMCs.

The CDR3 DNA is TGTGCCAGCAGAGAGACTAGCGGGGGGGCCGCAGATACGCAGTATTTT. Amino acids: CASRETSGGAADTQYF. The chain employs TRBV2 and TRBJ2-3, with TRBD2 matching over 14 bases. This CDR3 has 16 amino acids. Trimming took 6 bases from V and 4 from J; bases not matched to a gene: 6. Per the germline V gene, CDR1 is SNHLY and CDR2 is FYNNEI.